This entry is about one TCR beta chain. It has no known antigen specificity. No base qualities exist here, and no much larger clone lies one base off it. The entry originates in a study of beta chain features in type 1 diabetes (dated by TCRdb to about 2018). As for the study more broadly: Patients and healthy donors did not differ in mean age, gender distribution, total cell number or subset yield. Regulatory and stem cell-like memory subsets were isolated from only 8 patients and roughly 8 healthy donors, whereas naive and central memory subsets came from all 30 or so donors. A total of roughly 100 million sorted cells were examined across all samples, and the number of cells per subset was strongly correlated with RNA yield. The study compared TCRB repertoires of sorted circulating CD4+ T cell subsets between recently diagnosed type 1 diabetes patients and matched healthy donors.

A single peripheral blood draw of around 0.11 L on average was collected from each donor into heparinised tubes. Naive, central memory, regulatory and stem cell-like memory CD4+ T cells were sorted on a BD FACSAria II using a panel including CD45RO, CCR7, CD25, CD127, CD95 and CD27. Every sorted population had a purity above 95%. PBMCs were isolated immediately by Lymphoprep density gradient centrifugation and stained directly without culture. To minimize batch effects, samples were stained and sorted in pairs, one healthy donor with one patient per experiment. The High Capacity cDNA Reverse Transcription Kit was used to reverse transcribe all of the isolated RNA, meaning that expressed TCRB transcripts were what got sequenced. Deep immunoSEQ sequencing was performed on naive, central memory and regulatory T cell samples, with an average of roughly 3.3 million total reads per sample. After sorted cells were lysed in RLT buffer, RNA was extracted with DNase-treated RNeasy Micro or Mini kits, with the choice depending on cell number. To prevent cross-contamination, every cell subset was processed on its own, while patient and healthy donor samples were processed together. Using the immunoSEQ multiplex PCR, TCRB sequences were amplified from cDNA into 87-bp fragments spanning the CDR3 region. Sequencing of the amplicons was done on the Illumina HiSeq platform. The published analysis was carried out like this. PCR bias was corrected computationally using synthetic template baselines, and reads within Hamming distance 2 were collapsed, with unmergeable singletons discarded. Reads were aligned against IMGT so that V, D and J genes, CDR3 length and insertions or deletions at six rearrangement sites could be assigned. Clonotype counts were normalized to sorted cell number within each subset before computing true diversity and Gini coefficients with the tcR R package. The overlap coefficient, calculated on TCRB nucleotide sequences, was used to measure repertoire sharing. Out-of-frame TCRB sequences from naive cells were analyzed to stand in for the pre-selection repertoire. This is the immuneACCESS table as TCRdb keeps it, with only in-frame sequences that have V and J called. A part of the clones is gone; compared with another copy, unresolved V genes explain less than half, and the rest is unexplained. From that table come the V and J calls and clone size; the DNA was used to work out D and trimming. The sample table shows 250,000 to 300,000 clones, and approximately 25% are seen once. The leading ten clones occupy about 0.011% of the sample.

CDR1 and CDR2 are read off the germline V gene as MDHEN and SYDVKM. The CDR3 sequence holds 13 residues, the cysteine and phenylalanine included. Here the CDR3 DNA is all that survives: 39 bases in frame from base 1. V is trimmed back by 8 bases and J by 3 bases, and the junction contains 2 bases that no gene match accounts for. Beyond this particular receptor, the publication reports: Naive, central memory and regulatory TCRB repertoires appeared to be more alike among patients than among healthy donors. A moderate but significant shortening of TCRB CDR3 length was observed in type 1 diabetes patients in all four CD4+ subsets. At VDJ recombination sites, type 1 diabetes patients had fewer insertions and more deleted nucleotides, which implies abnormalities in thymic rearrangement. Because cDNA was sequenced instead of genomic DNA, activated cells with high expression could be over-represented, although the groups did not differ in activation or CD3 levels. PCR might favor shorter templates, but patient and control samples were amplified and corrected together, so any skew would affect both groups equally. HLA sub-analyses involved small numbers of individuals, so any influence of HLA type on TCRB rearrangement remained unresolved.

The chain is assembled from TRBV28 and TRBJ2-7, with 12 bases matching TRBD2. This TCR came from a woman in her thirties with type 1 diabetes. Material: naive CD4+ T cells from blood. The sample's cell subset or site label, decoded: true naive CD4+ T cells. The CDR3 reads CASRLAGDYEQYF. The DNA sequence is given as TGTGCCAGCCGACTAGCGGGAGACTACGAGCAGTACTTC. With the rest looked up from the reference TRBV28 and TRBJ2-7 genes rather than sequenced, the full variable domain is DVKVTQSSRYLVKRTGEKVFLECVQDMDHENMFWYRQDPGLGLRLIYFSYDVKMKEKGDIPEGYSVSREKKERFSLILESASTNQTSMYLCASRLAGDYEQYFGPGTRLTVT.